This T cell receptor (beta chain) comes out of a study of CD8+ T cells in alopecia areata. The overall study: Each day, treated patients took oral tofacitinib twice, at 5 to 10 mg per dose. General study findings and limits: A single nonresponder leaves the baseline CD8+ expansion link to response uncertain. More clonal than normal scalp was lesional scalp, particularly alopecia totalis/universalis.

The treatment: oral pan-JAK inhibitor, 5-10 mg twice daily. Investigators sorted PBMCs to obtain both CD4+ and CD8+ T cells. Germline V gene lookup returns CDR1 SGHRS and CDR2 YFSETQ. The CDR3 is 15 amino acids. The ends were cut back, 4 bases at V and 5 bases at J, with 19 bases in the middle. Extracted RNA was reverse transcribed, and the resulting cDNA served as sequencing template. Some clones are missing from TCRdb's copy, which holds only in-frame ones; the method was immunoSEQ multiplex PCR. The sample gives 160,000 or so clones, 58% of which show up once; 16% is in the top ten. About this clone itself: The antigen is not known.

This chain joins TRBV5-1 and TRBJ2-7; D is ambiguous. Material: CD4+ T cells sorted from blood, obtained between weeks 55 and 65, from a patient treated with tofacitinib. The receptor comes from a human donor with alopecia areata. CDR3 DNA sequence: TGCGCCAGCAGCGCGAATGCCGGAGAAGGGCACGAGCAGTACTTC. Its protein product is CASSANAGEGHEQYF.